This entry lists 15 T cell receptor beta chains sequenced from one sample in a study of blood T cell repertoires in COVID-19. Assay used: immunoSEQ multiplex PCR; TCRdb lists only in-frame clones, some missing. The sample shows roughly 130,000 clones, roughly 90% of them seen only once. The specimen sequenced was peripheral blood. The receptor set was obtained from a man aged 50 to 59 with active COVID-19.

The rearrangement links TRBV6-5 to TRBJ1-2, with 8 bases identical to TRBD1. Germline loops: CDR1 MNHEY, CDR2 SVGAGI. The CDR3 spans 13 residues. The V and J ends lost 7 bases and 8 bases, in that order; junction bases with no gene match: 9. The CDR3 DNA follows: TGTGCCAGCAAGGCAGGGGGCTTTGACGGCTACACCTTC. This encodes CASKAGGFDGYTF.

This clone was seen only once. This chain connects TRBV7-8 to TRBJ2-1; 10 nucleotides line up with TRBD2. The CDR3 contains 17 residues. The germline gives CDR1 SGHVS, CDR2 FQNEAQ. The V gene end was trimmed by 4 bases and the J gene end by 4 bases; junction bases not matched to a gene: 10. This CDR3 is CASSSYPGTSVYNEQFF. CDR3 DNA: TGTGCCAGCAGCTCCTACCCCGGGACTAGCGTTTACAATGAGCAGTTCTTC. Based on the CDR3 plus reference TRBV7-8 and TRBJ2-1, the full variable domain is GAGVSQSPRYKVAKRGQDVALRCDPISGHVSLFWYQQALGQGPEFLTYFQNEAQLDKSGLPSDRFFAERPEGSVSTLKIQRTQQEDSAVYLCASSSYPGTSVYNEQFFGPGTRLTVL.

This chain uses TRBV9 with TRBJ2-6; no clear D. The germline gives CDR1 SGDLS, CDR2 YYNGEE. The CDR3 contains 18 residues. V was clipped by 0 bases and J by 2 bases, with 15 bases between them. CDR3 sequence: CASSVGAPFAPGANVLTF. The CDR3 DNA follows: TGTGCCAGCAGCGTAGGAGCTCCTTTTGCACCTGGGGCCAACGTCCTGACTTTC. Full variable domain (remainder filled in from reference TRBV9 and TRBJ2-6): DSGVTQTPKHLITATGQRVTLRCSPRSGDLSVYWYQQSLDQGLQFLIQYYNGEERAKGNILERFSAQQFPDLHSELNLSSLELGDSALYFCASSVGAPFAPGANVLTFGAGSRLTVL.

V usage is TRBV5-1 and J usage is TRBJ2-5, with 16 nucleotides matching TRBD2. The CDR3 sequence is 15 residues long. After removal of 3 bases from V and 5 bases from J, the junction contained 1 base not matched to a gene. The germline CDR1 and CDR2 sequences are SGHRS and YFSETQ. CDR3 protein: CASSSGLAGGETQYF. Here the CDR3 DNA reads TGCGCCAGCAGCTCGGGACTAGCGGGGGGGGAGACCCAGTACTTC.

The CDR3 DNA reads TGTGCCAGCAGCTTAGGGGGGGTGAGCACAGATACGCAGTATTTT. This translates into CASSLGGVSTDTQYF. The V and J genes are TRBV7-2 and TRBJ2-3; possibly TRBD2 for D (6 bases). The CDR3 loop spans 15 amino acids. Per germline, CDR1 SGHTA and CDR2 FQGNSA. Deletions cut 1 base from V and 0 bases from J, with 8 bases between.

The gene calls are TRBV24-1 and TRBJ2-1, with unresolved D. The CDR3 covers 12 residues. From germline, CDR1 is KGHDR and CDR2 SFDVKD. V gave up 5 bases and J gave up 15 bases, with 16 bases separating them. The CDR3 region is CATSAPGGRRFF. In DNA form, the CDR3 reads TGTGCCACCAGTGCCCCTGGTGGGCGCCGGTTCTTC.

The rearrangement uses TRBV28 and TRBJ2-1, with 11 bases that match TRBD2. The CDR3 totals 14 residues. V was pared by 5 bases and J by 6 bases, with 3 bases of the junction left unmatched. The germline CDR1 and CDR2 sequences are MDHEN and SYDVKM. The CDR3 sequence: CASSNSGGANEQFF. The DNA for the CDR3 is TGTGCCAGCAGTAATAGCGGGGGGGCCAATGAGCAGTTCTTC.

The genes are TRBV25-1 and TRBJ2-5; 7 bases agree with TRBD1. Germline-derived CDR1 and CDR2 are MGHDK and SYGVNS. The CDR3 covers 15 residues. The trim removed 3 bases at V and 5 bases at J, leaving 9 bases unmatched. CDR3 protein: CASSDPTGAGETQYF. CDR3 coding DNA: TGTGCCAGCAGTGATCCTACAGGGGCTGGGGAGACCCAGTACTTC. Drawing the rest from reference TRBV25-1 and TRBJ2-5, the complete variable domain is EADIYQTPRYLVIGTGKKITLECSQTMGHDKMYWYQQDPGMELHLIHYSYGVNSTEKGDLSSESTVSRIRTEHFPLTLESARPSHTSQYLCASSDPTGAGETQYFGPGTRLLVL.

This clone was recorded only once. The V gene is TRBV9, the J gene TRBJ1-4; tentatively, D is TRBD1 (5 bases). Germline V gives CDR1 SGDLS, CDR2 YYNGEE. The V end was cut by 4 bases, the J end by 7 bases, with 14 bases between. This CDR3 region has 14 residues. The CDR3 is CASSLDGGGEKLFF. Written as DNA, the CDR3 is TGTGCCAGCAGCTTGGACGGGGGGGGTGAAAAACTGTTTTTT.

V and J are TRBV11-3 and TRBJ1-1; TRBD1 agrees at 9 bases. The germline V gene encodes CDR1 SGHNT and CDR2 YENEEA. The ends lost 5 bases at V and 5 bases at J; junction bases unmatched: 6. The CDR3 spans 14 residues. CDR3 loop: CASSPTGGQTEAFF. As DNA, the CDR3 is TGTGCCAGCAGCCCGACAGGGGGACAAACTGAAGCTTTCTTT.

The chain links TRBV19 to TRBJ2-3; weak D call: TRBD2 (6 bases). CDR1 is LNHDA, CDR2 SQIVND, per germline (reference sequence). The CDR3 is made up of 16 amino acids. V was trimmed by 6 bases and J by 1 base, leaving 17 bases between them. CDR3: CASRTRRLGGTDTQYF. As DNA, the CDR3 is TGTGCCAGTAGGACTCGGAGACTAGGGGGCACAGATACGCAGTATTTT.

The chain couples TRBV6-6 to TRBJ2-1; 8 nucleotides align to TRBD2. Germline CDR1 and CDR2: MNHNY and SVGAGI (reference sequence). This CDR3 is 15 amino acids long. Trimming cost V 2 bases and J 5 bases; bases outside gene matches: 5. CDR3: CASSYTRGGNNEQFF. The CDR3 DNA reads TGTGCCAGCAGTTACACCCGGGGGGGCAACAATGAGCAGTTCTTC.

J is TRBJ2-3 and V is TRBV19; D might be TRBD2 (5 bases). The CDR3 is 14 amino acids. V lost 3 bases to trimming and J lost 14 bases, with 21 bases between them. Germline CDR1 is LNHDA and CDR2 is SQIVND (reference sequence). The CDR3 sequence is CASSIGEPSRVRYF. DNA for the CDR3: TGTGCCAGTAGTATTGGGGAACCTAGCCGAGTGCGGTATTTT.

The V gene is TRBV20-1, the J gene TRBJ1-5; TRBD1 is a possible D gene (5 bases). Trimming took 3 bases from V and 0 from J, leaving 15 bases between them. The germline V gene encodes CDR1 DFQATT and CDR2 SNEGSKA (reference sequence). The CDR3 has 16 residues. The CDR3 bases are TGCAGTGCTAGTCAGTCGGGGGGGGATAGCAATCAGCCCCAGCATTTT. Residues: CSASQSGGDSNQPQHF.

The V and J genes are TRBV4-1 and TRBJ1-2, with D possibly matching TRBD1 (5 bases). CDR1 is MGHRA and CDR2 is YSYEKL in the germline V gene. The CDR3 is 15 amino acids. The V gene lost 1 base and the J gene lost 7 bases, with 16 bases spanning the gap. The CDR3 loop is CASSQVLGAGLGYTF. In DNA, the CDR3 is TGCGCCAGCAGCCAAGTTCTGGGAGCGGGACTTGGCTACACCTTC.